Below, 4 T cell receptor beta chains from the same sample are listed, as sequenced in a study of beta chain features in type 1 diabetes. Study-wide results and caveats: For Type 1 diabetes patients, all four CD4+ subsets carried TCRB CDR3s that were moderately but significantly shorter.

These receptors are not linked to any known antigen. The whole isolated RNA underwent reverse transcription, so sequencing captured expressed TCRB transcripts. The table came from immunoSEQ multiplex PCR; TCRdb's copy has only in-frame clones and leaves some out. The sample yields tens of thousands of clones, under 75% seen once. Sequenced input: Tregs from blood. All receptors come from a man between 18 and 35 years old with type 1 diabetes.

This chain connects TRBV11-2 to TRBJ1-1, with D possibly being TRBD1 (6 bases). This CDR3 has 16 amino acids. Looked up from germline, CDR1 is SGHAT and CDR2 is FQNNGV. V was trimmed by 5 bases and J by 0 bases, leaving 16 bases between them. The CDR3 protein is CASSPRGRIMNTEAFF. Written as DNA, the CDR3 is TGTGCCAGCAGCCCCAGGGGTAGAATCATGAACACTGAAGCTTTCTTT.

The rearrangement links TRBV18 to TRBJ2-5, with 10 bases aligning to TRBD2. Trimming at V came to 2 bases and at J to 4 bases, leaving 4 bases not matched to a gene. The germline CDR1 and CDR2 sequences are KGHSH and LQKENI. The CDR3 totals 15 residues. This CDR3 is CASSPAIAGGETQYF. CDR3 in DNA: TGTGCCAGCTCACCAGCCATAGCGGGAGGAGAGACCCAGTACTTC.

This clone has more than one count but fewer than ten. CDR3 nucleotides: TGTGCCAGCAGTGAAGCAGAAAGGGGTGAAGCTTTCTTT. This sequence encodes CASSEAERGEAFF. This rearrangement joins TRBV2 to TRBJ1-1; perhaps TRBD1 as D (5 bases). In germline, CDR1 is SNHLY, CDR2 FYNNEI. The CDR3 is 13 amino acids. The V end lost 0 bases, the J end lost 7 bases, and 9 bases lay between the germline ends.

This sequence joins TRBV10-2 and TRBJ1-6; D gene unclear. CDR1 and CDR2 from the germline V gene are WSHSY and SAAADI. Between the trimmed V and J ends, which lost 3 bases and 15 bases, there was a span of 18 bases. This CDR3 has 14 residues. The CDR3 DNA follows: TGCGCCAGCAGTGAAAGTAGTCGTGTCGGACTCCTCCACTTT. It yields the protein CASSESSRVGLLHF.